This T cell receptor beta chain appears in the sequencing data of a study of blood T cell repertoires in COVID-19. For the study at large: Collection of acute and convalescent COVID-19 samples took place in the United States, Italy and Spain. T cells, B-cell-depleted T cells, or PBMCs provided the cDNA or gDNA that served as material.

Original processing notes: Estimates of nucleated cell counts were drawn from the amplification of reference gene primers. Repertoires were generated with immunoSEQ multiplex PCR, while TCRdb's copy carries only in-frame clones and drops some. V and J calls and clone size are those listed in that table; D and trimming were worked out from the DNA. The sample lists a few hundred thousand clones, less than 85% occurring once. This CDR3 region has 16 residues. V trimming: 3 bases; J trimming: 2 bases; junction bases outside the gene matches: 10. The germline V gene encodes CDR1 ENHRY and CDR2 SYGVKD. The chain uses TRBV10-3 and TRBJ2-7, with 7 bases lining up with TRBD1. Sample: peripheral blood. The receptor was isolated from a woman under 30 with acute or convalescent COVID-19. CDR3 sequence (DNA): TGTGCCATCAGTGATCAACGACAGGGACCCACCTACGAGCAGTACTTC. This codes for CAISDQRQGPTYEQYF.